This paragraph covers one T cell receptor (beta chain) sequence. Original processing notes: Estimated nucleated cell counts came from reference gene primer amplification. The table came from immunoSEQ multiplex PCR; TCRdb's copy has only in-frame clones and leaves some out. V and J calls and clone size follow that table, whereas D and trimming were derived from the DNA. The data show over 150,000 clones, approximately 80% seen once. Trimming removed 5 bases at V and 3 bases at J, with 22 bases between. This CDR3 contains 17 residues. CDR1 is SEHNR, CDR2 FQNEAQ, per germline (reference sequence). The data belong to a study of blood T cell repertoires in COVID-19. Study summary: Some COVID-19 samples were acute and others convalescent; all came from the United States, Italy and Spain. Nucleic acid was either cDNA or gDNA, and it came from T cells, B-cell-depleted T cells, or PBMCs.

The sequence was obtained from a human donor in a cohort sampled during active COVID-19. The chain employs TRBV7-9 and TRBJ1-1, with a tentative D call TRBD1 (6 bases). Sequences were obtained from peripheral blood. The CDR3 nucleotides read TGTGCCAGCAGCGCCCCGACAGGCACCAGGGCCGACACTGAAGCTTTCTTT. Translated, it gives CASSAPTGTRADTEAFF. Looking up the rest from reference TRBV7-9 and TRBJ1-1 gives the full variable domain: DTGVSQNPRHKITKRGQNVTFRCDPISEHNRLYWYRQTLGQGPEFLTYFQNEAQLEKSRLLSDRFSAERPKGSFSTLEIQRTEQGDSAMYLCASSAPTGTRADTEAFFGQGTRLTVV.